This T cell receptor beta chain was recovered during a study of identifying expanded T cells in peripheral blood. With V trimmed by 5 bases and J by 9 bases, 9 bases remained unmatched. The CDR3 runs 13 residues. Germline CDR1 MNHEY, CDR2 SVGAGI. Clones were sequenced by immunoSEQ multiplex PCR, and TCRdb holds only the in-frame ones, with some missing. The table lists over 100,000 clones, about 88% of them singletons, with around 8.3% in the top ten. This receptor was identified in a person aged 18 to 75 in good health. This chain connects TRBV6-5 to TRBJ2-7, with 8 bases identical to TRBD1. The source material was blood. CDR3 DNA sequence: TGTGCCAGCAGTGAGACGACAGGGGTCGGGCAGTACTTC. Residues: CASSETTGVGQYF.